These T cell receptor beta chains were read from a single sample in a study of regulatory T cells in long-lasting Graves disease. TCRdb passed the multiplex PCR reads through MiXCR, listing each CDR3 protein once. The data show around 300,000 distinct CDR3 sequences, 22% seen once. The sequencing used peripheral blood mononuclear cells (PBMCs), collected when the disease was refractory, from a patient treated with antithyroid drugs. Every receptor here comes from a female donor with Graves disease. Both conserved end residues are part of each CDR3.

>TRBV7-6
CASSLALRRHYEQYF
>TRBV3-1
CASSQQNGYTF
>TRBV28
CASRGRGGYGYTF
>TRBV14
CASSQVSPYEQYF
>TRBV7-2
CASSVVGTSAYEQYF
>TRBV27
CASSVGGTRSLNTEAFF
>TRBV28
CASTGTDTQYF
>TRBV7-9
CASSPDRGYTEAFF
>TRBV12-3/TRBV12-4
CASSRYRYGHEQCF
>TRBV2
CASKAGALGNTIYF
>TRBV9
CASSLEAGGLQETQYF
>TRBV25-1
CASSDSLSGETQYF
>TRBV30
CAWSVRGQTEAFF
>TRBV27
CASSDRDSQNTGELFF
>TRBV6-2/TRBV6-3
CASSYSVAEANTGELFF
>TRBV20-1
CSAFESGTGGYNSPLHF
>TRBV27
CASSSVGRATNEKLFF